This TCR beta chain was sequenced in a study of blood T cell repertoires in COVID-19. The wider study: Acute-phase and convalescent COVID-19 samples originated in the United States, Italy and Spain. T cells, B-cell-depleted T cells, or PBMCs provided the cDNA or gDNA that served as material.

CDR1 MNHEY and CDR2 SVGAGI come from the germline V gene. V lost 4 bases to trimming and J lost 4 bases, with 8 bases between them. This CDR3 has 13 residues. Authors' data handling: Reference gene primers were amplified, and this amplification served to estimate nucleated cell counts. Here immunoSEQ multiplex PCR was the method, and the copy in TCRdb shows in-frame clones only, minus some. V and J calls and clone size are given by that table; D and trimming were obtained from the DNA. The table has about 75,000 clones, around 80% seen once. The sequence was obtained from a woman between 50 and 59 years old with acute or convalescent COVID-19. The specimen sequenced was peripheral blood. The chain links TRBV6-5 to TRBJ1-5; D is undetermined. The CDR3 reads CASSLAGNQPQHF. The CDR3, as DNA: TGTGCCAGCAGTTTGGCGGGTAATCAGCCCCAGCATTTT.